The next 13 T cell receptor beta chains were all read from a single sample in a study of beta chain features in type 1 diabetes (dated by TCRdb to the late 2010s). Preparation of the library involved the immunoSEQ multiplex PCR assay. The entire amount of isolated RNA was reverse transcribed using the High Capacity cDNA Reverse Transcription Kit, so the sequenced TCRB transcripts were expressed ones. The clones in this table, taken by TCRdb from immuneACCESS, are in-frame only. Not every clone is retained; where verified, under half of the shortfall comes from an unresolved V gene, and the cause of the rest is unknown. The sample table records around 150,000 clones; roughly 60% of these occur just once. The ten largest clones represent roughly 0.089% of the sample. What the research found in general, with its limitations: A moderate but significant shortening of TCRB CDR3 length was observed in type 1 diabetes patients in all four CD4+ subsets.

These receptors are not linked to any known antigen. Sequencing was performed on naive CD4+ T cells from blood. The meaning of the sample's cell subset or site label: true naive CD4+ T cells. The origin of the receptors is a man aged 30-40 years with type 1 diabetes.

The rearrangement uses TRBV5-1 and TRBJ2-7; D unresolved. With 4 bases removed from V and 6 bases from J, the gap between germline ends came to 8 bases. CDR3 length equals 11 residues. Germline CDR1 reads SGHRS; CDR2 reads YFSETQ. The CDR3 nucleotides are TGCGCCAGCAGCCTGAATACCGAGCAGTACTTC. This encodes CASSLNTEQYF.

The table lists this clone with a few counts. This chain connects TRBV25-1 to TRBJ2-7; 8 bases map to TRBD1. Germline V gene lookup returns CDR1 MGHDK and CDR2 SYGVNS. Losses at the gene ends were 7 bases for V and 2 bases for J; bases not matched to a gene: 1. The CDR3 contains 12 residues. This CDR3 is CASTQGAYEQYF. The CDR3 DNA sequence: TGTGCCAGCACACAGGGGGCCTACGAGCAGTACTTC.

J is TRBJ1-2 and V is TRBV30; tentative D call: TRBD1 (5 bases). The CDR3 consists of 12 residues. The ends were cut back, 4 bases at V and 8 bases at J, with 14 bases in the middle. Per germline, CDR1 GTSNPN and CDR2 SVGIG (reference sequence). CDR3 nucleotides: TGTGCCTGGAACACCGGGGGAATCGGCTACACCTTC. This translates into CAWNTGGIGYTF.

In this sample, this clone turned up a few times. The CDR3 here is CASSPGDEQYF. For the CDR3, the DNA is TGTGCCAGCTCACCAGGGGACGAGCAGTACTTC. V usage is TRBV18 and J usage is TRBJ2-7; no firm D call. Per germline, CDR1 KGHSH and CDR2 LQKENI. CDR3 length: 11 residues. V lost 2 bases and J 5 bases, leaving 4 bases between the germline ends.

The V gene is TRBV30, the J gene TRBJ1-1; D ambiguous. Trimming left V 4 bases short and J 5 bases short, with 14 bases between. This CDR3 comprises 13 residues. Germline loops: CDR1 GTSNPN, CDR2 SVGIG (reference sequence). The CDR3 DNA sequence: TGTGCCTGGACGGTACAGCCGGGGACTGAAGCTTTCTTT. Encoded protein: CAWTVQPGTEAFF. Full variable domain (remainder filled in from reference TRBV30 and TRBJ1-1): SQTIHQWPATLVQPVGSPLSLECTVEGTSNPNLYWYRQAAGRGLQLLFYSVGIGQISSEVPQNLSASRPQDRQFILSSKKLLLSDSGFYLCAWTVQPGTEAFFGQGTRLTVV.

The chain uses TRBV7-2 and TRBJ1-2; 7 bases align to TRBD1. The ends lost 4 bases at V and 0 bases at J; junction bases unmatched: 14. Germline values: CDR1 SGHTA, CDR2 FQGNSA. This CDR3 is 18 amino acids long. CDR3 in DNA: TGTGCCAGCAGCTCCTGGGGGTCGGGACAGCGTTCTAACTATGGCTACACCTTC. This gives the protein CASSSWGSGQRSNYGYTF.

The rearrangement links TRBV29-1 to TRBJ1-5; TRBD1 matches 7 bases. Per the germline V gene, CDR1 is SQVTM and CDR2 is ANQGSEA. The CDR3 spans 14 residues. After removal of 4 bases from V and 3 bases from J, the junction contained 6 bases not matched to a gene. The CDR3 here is CSVGGQDFNQPQHF. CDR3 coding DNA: TGCAGCGTTGGTGGACAGGACTTCAATCAGCCCCAGCATTTT.

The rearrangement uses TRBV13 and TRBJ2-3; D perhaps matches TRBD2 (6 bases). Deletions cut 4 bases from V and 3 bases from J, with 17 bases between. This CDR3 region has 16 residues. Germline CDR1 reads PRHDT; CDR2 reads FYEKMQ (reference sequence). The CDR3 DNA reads TGTGCCAGCAGCTGGTTAACTAGCAGGAGTACAGATACGCAGTATTTT. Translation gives CASSWLTSRSTDTQYF. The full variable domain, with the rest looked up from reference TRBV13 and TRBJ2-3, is AAGVIQSPRHLIKEKRETATLKCYPIPRHDTVYWYQQGPGQDPQFLISFYEKMQSDKGSIPDRFSAQQFSDYHSELNMSSLELGDSALYFCASSWLTSRSTDTQYFGPGTRLTVL.

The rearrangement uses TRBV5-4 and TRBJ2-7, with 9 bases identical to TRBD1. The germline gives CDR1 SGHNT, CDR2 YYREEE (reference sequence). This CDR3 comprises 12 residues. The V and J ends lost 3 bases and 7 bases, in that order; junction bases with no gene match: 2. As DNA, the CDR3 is TGTGCCAGCAGCTGGGACAGGGTGGAGCAGTACTTC. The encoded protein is CASSWDRVEQYF.

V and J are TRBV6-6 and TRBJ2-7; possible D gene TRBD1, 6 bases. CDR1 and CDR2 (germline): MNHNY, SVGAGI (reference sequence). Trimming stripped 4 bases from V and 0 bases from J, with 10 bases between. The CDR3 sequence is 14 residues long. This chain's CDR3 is CASSFRGSSYEQYF. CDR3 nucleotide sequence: TGTGCCAGCAGTTTTAGGGGGAGCTCCTACGAGCAGTACTTC.

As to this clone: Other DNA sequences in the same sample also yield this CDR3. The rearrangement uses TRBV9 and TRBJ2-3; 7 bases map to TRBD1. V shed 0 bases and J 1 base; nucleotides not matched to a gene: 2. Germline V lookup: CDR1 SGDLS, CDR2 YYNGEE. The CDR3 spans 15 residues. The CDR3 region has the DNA TGTGCCAGCAGCGTAGTCGGACAGGGCACAGATACGCAGTATTTT. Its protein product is CASSVVGQGTDTQYF.

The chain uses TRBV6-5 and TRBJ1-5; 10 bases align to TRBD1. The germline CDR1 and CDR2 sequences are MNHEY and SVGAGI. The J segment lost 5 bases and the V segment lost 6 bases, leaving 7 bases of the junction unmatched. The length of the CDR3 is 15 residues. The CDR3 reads CASRSGQGRDQPQHF. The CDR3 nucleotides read TGTGCCAGCAGGTCGGGACAGGGGCGGGATCAGCCCCAGCATTTT.

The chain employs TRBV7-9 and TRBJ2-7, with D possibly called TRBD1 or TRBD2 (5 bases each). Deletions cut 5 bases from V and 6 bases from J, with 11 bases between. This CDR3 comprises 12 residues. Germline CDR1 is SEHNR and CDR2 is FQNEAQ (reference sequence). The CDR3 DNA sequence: TGTGCCAGCAGCCCATGGGGGAGCGAGCAGTACTTC. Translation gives CASSPWGSEQYF. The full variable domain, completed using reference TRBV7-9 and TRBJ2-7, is DTGVSQNPRHKITKRGQNVTFRCDPISEHNRLYWYRQTLGQGPEFLTYFQNEAQLEKSRLLSDRFSAERPKGSFSTLEIQRTEQGDSAMYLCASSPWGSEQYFGPGTRLTVT.